This T cell receptor beta chain was identified during a study of T-cell memory formation after mild COVID-19. About this clonotype: Its antigen remains unidentified.

Broader study findings: Contracting clones from day 15 to 85 had balanced CD4/CD8; later expanders favoured CD4+. For second-wave clones that peaked at day 37, SARS-CoV-2 specificity went unverified. There were some responding clones in pre-infection memory, which suggested that cross-reactive memory had joined.

From the 5' RACE reads, TCRdb called clonotypes with MiXCR, one entry per CDR3 protein. The data contain around 140,000 distinct CDR3 sequences, about 19% of them singletons. Trimming took off 0 bases at V and 1 base at J, with 8 bases between the two ends. The CDR3 contains 15 residues. Germline V CDR1 and CDR2: MNHEY, SVGAGI. Specimen: PBMCs or a T cell subset sorted from them (not recorded which). The V call is TRBV6-5, the J call TRBJ2-3; D tentatively reads TRBD1 or TRBD2 (5 bases each). The source is an adult woman who had mild COVID-19 (a few samples of this study predate the infection). Cell type and time point are not known. CDR3 amino acids: CASSYSGGGTDTQYF. The CDR3 nucleotides are TGTGCCAGCAGTTACTCTGGGGGAGGCACAGATACGCAGTATTTT.